These 10 T cell receptor beta chains came from one sample sequenced in a study of T cells in Graves' hyperthyroidism and ophthalmopathy. Amplification of TCR beta CDR3 regions was performed using RNA transcripts as template. During a first-round RT-PCR of the TCR CDR3, the HTBI primer set was used. In TCRdb, the multiplex PCR reads were re-called with MiXCR into one record per CDR3 protein. The repertoire holds some 690,000 distinct CDR3 sequences, 17% seen once, with roughly 15% in the top ten. The sequenced sample consisted of blood. These receptors were collected from a man aged 50 or older with Graves' hyperthyroidism.

In its sample, this clonotype was seen many times. This chain uses TRBV7-9 with TRBJ1-6, with D tentatively TRBD1 (5 bases). Germline CDR1 and CDR2: SEHNR and FQNEAQ (reference sequence). Deletions cut 3 bases from V and 12 bases from J, with 15 bases between. This CDR3 has 14 residues. CDR3 sequence reads: CASSFAGPSVPLHF. CDR3 bases: TGTGCCAGCAGCTTCGCGGGACCTTCCGTACCCCTCCACTTT.

The J gene is TRBJ1-1, the V gene TRBV6-1; D remains unclear. The V end lost 6 bases, the J end lost 3 bases, and 17 bases lay between the germline ends. Looked up from germline, CDR1 is MNHNS and CDR2 is SASEGT. This CDR3 has 15 amino acids. The CDR3 region has the DNA TGTGCCAGCAGGACCCCGGGAAGGGAGGACACTGAAGCTTTCTTT. Translation gives CASRTPGREDTEAFF.

This clonotype was seen a handful of times. The gene calls are TRBV5-1 and TRBJ1-4, with D possibly matching TRBD1 (5 bases). The ends were cut back, 4 bases at V and 3 bases at J, with 16 bases in the middle. The length of the CDR3 is 16 residues. Germline CDR1 reads SGHRS; CDR2 reads YFSETQ. CDR3: CASSPDWDSSNEKLFF. The CDR3 coding sequence is TGCGCCAGCAGCCCGGATTGGGACTCCTCTAATGAAAAACTGTTTTTT.

As regards this clonotype: It may be a read error: a sequence one base away is much more abundant. This CDR3 is missing its conserved last phenylalanine or tryptophan, likely due to a read error. V usage is TRBV27 and J usage is TRBJ2-3; 11 bases are a match to TRBD2. Germline CDR1 MNHEY, CDR2 SMNVEV (reference sequence). With 6 bases clipped from V and 4 bases from J, the junction kept 9 bases outside the gene matches. The CDR3 covers 16 residues. This CDR3 reads CASRPILAGDADTQYS. In DNA form, the CDR3 reads TGTGCCAGCAGACCAATACTAGCGGGAGACGCAGATACGCAGTATTCT.

This clonotype was observed at least ten times. The chain employs TRBV3-1 and TRBJ2-7; D is perhaps TRBD2 (6 bases). Per the germline V gene, CDR1 is LGHDT and CDR2 is YNNKEL (reference sequence). V was clipped by 1 base and J by 4 bases, with 11 bases between them. The length of the CDR3 is 14 residues. The CDR3: CASSQAGRGYEQYF. DNA for the CDR3: TGTGCCAGCAGCCAAGCCGGGCGGGGTTACGAGCAGTACTTC.

Ten or more counts support this clonotype. The chain employs TRBV24-1 and TRBJ2-1; TRBD2 agrees at 12 bases. The germline gives CDR1 KGHDR, CDR2 SFDVKD. Germline trimming cut 3 bases from V and 9 bases from J; bases unmatched to any gene: 11. This CDR3 is built from 17 residues. CDR3 in amino acids: CATSDPTTSGSVAEQFF. The CDR3 DNA reads as TGTGCCACCAGTGATCCGACGACTAGCGGGAGCGTTGCTGAGCAGTTCTTC.

This clonotype was counted ten times or more. This chain joins TRBV7-9 and TRBJ2-7, with no clear D. This CDR3 comprises 13 residues. CDR1 SEHNR and CDR2 FQNEAQ come from the germline V gene (reference sequence). The V end lost 1 base, the J end lost 3 bases, and 7 bases lay between the germline ends. The DNA of the CDR3 is TGTGCCAGCAGCTTAGAAAATGGCTACGAGCAGTACTTC. This translates into CASSLENGYEQYF.

This clonotype has ten or more counts. This sequence joins TRBV12-3 or TRBV12-4 and TRBJ1-2; perhaps TRBD1 as D (6 bases). The V end lost 11 bases, the J end lost 8 bases, and 18 bases lay between the germline ends. CDR3 length: 12 residues. CDR3 region: CAQGQGSVGYTF. The DNA for the CDR3 is TGTGCCCAGGGGCAGGGAAGCGTCGGCTACACCTTC.

This clonotype was recorded many times. The chain uses TRBV27 and TRBJ2-7; 7 nucleotides line up with TRBD2. CDR3 length equals 15 residues. CDR1 and CDR2 (germline): MNHEY, SMNVEV (reference sequence). V dropped 1 base and J dropped 5; count of bases not matched to a gene: 8. The CDR3 spells CASSLWETSSDEQYF. As DNA, the CDR3 is TGTGCCAGCAGTTTATGGGAGACTAGCTCGGACGAGCAGTACTTC.

This clonotype was counted a few times. V is TRBV7-3 and J is TRBJ2-1, with D possibly matching TRBD1 (6 bases). CDR3 length equals 15 residues. The germline V and J ends were trimmed by 4 bases and 0 bases, with 10 bases remaining between them. CDR1 and CDR2 from the germline V gene are SGHTA and FQGTGA. CDR3 loop: CASSSTGSSYNEQFF. In DNA form, the CDR3 reads TGTGCCAGCAGCTCGACAGGTAGCTCCTACAATGAGCAGTTCTTC.